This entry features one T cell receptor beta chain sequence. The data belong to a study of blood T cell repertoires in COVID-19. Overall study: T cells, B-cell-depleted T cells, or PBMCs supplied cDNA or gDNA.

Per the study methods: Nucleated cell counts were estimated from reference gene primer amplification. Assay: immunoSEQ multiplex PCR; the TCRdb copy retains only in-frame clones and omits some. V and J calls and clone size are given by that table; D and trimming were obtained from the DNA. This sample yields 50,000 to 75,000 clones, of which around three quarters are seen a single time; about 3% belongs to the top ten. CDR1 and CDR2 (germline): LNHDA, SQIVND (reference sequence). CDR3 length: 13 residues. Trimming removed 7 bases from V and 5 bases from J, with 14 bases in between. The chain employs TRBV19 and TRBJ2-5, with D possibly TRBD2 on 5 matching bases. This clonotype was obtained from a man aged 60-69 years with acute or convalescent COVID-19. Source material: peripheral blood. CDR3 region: CASMPASRETQYF. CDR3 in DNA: TGTGCCAGTATGCCTGCTAGCCGGGAGACCCAGTACTTC.